This T cell receptor (beta chain) derives from a study of robustness of blood B and T cell sequencing (dated by TCRdb to between 2018 and 2020). In the study overall: The goal of the study was to figure out the amount of peripheral blood required to reliably characterize the TCRbeta and IgG repertoires of an individual. In each of the roughly 11 independently drawn blood samples, both the TCRbeta and the IgG repertoires were quantified. As technical replicates, two replicate TCRbeta cDNA libraries were made from one shared RNA pool taken from a single 10 ml draw. The research as a whole found: When 3 or 4 tubes (roughly 26-45 ml blood) were combined, saturation was approached in coverage of the top 10,000 TCRbeta clonotypes. No improvement in the overlap of rare TCRbeta clonotypes was observed when tubes were pooled, implying that much larger blood volumes would be needed for rare TCRbeta clonotypes to be captured. Immediate fractionation was required for EDTA tubes, so the use of EDTA tubes in multi-site collections was limited. Between the technical replicate libraries, 94.8% of the top 10,000 TCRbeta clonotypes in one library were also present in the other library. The 1,000 most abundant TCRbeta clonotypes from the pooled draws were detected in every single 10 ml sample. One pair of TCRbeta libraries showed evidence of cross-contamination, likely from batch processing; the shared UMI-sequence pairs were removed. The TCRbeta rarefaction curves did not fully level off, which suggests under-sequencing or many low-abundance clonotypes.

The library came from PCR. The instrument given in TCRdb is Illumina MiSeq. cDNA was synthesized with SMARTScribe reverse transcriptase and a 5' template-switch oligo that added a universal priming site. The template-switch oligo carried a 12-nucleotide random unique molecular identifier (UMI) that tagged each cDNA molecule. During reverse transcription, TCRbeta transcripts were targeted using chain-specific reverse primers. Leftover template-switch adapters were removed by uracil DNA glycosylase treatment, and cDNA was purified using a Qiagen MinElute kit. For the first PCR, KAPA HiFi HotStart ReadyMix was used for approximately 20 cycles, with amplification split across four 50 ul reactions containing step-out primers. Before any further amplification, the products of the first-round PCR were gel-purified. Illumina Nextera adapters were added in a second roughly 8-cycle PCR, after which libraries were purified and pooled. For each TCRbeta molecule, the UMI barcode was captured by a 50-nucleotide 5' read. As for the original processing: Using the MIGEC toolkit, reads were grouped by UMI into consensus reads. PEAR was used to merge forward and reverse consensus reads, producing the final reads. Identical UMI-sequence pairs found in more than one library were treated as cross-sample contamination and removed by a custom decontamination script. MIGMAP, a wrapper around IgBLAST, was used to carry out V(D)J assignment and CDR3 extraction. TCR clonotypes were defined by identical V gene, J gene and CDR3 amino acid sequence, and CDR1 and CDR2 were left unsequenced. In-frame beta chains were kept once TCRdb had trimmed the public reads at Q25 with fastp and called clones with MiXCR. All rows with the same CDR3 protein become a single entry with the most common DNA and genes. The V and J calls shown here were made by TCRdb, not taken from the authors' results. Counted in this sample were roughly 3,600 distinct CDR3 sequences; roughly 54% of them appeared once. The ten largest clones add up to around 25% of the sample.

As regards this clonotype: No cognate antigen has been identified for it. No clone much larger than this one lies a single base away; base qualities are absent.

The CDR3 numbers 13 residues from cysteine through phenylalanine. This entry keeps only the CDR3 DNA: 39 bases, framed from base 1. The germline V gene (reference sequence) specifies LNHDA as CDR1 and SQIVND as CDR2. Relative to germline, V is missing 6 bases and J is missing 6 bases, with 3 bases of the junction outside any gene match. mRNA, which captures expressed receptors, was used instead of genomic DNA for quantification of TCRbeta repertoires. Leukocytes from the buffy coat were collected into Trizol, and RNA was extracted using the Direct-zol RNA MiniPrep Plus kit with no cell sorting. To separate plasma, buffy coat and red blood cells, EDTA blood tubes were immediately centrifuged at 4 degrees C.

Sequences were obtained from peripheral blood. The clonotype originates from a human donor in good health. The V and J genes are TRBV19 and TRBJ2-2; 8 central nucleotides agree with TRBD1. The DNA is as follows: TGTGCCAGTAGGGACAGGGCACCCGGGGAGCTGTTTTTT. Translation gives CASRDRAPGELFF.